One sample yielded the 14 T cell receptor beta chains listed below, sequenced in a study of radiotherapy plus CTLA-4 blockade in lung cancer. Clones were read by immunoSEQ multiplex PCR, and TCRdb kept only the in-frame ones, dropping some. The sample shows some 80,000 clones, about 78% of them seen only once. The sample consisted of peripheral blood, taken from a patient treated with radiotherapy plus ipilimumab. Receptors were obtained from a human donor with non-small cell lung cancer whose response to radiotherapy plus ipilimumab could not be evaluated. Some clones in this sample may be carry-over from other donors' samples.

V is TRBV29-1 and J is TRBJ2-7, with 7 bases identical to TRBD1. V trimming: 3 bases; J trimming: 5 bases; junction bases outside the gene matches: 7. Germline assignment: CDR1 SQVTM and CDR2 ANQGSEA. CDR3 size: 13 residues. The CDR3 loop is CSVDEGASHEQYF. In nucleotides, the CDR3 is TGCAGCGTTGACGAGGGGGCTAGCCACGAGCAGTACTTC.

The CDR3 reads CASSTHRGASTDTQYF. The CDR3 coding sequence is TGTGCCAGCAGTACCCACCGGGGGGCTAGCACAGATACGCAGTATTTT. The chain employs TRBV27 and TRBJ2-3; tentatively, D is TRBD2 (7 bases). CDR3 size: 16 residues. V lost 5 bases, J lost 0 bases, and 15 bases lay in between. The V gene's germline CDR1 is MNHEY and CDR2 SMNVEV (reference sequence).

The chain is built from TRBV28 and TRBJ2-4, with 8 positions matching TRBD1. This CDR3 contains 18 residues. Trimming cost V 3 bases and J 1 base; bases outside gene matches: 11. Germline loops: CDR1 MDHEN, CDR2 SYDVKM. This chain's CDR3 is CASSFFVGDRSAKNIQYF. CDR3 sequence (DNA): TGTGCCAGCAGTTTCTTCGTTGGGGACAGGAGTGCCAAAAACATTCAGTACTTC.

V is TRBV19 and J is TRBJ1-2, with a tentative D call TRBD1 (5 bases). V was trimmed by 5 bases and J by 0 bases, leaving 10 bases between them. Germline V gene lookup returns CDR1 LNHDA and CDR2 SQIVND (reference sequence). The CDR3 is made up of 14 amino acids. As DNA, the CDR3 is TGTGCCAGTAGTCTACGGACATCTAACTATGGCTACACCTTC. The encoded protein is CASSLRTSNYGYTF.

V usage is TRBV2 and J usage is TRBJ1-1; TRBD1 agrees at 7 bases. The CDR3 spans 15 residues. Germline V gene data show CDR1 as SNHLY and CDR2 as FYNNEI. V lost 4 bases to trimming and J lost 5 bases; unmatched junction nucleotides: 10. CDR3: CASSGGDRVWTEAFF. In nucleotides, the CDR3 is TGTGCCAGCAGTGGGGGAGACAGGGTATGGACTGAAGCTTTCTTT.

The V and J genes are TRBV5-1 and TRBJ1-5, with D unclear. In germline, CDR1 is SGHRS, CDR2 YFSETQ. Trimming removed 0 bases at V and 5 bases at J, with 6 bases between. The CDR3 runs 13 residues. The CDR3 spells CASSLDPDQPQHF. The CDR3 DNA is TGCGCCAGCAGCTTGGATCCGGATCAGCCCCAGCATTTT.

The V call is TRBV30, the J call TRBJ1-1, with D perhaps matching TRBD1 (5 bases). Trimming left V 4 bases short and J 5 bases short, with 11 bases between. Germline V CDR1 and CDR2: GTSNPN, SVGIG (reference sequence). This CDR3 is built from 12 residues. The CDR3 bases are TGTGCCTGGACAGGGTTCAGGACTGAAGCTTTCTTT. This gives the protein CAWTGFRTEAFF.

This clone was picked up a small number of times. J is TRBJ1-2 and V is TRBV28; 8 nucleotides align to TRBD1. The V segment lost 2 bases and the J segment 7 bases; nucleotides outside the gene matches: 9. Germline V gene data show CDR1 as MDHEN and CDR2 as SYDVKM. The CDR3 totals 15 residues. In DNA form, the CDR3 reads TGTGCCAGCAGTTTAGATCTCGGACAGGGATCTGGCTACACCTTC. Translated: CASSLDLGQGSGYTF.

The genes are TRBV4-1 and TRBJ2-1, with D possibly matching TRBD2 (6 bases). Trimming stripped 0 bases from V and 8 bases from J, with 17 bases between. The V gene's germline CDR1 is MGHRA and CDR2 YSYEKL. CDR3 length: 16 amino acids. The CDR3 DNA follows: TGCGCCAGCAGCCAAGATAAGGGACTCAGAATGGATGAGCAGTTCTTC. This gives the protein CASSQDKGLRMDEQFF.

This chain links TRBV27 with TRBJ2-1, with 7 bases that match TRBD1. Unmatched junction bases numbered 18, after V lost 5 bases and J lost 8 bases. Per the germline V gene, CDR1 is MNHEY and CDR2 is SMNVEV (reference sequence). The CDR3 consists of 17 residues. As DNA, the CDR3 is TGTGCCAGCAGTCCACCGGCCGACAGGGTCAGCCTCGATGAGCAGTTCTTC. Protein: CASSPPADRVSLDEQFF.

This clone is a singleton in its sample. This chain links TRBV4-1 with TRBJ2-3; weak D call: TRBD2 (5 bases). CDR3 length: 16 amino acids. Germline V gene lookup returns CDR1 MGHRA and CDR2 YSYEKL. V was clipped by 1 base and J by 0 bases, with 11 bases between them. The CDR3 sequence is CASSQARRTSTDTQYF. DNA for the CDR3: TGCGCCAGCAGCCAAGCAAGAAGGACTAGCACAGATACGCAGTATTTT.

The J gene is TRBJ2-3, the V gene TRBV7-8; 7 bases line up with TRBD2. After removal of 8 bases from V and 5 bases from J, the junction contained 16 bases not matched to a gene. The CDR3 is 16 residues long. Germline values: CDR1 SGHVS, CDR2 FQNEAQ. In DNA form, the CDR3 reads TGTGCCAGCGGATTAGGGGCAGTCCTAGCGGTAGATACGCAGTATTTT. This gives the protein CASGLGAVLAVDTQYF.

The genes are TRBV5-1 and TRBJ1-1; perhaps TRBD1 as D (6 bases). The germline V gene has CDR1 SGHRS and CDR2 YFSETQ. This CDR3 is 16 amino acids long. V was clipped by 0 bases and J by 5 bases, with 17 bases between them. The CDR3 coding sequence is TGCGCCAGCAGCTTGGAGGGGGGGCGCGTGTCTACTGAAGCTTTCTTT. Encoded protein: CASSLEGGRVSTEAFF.

This clone occurred a few times. It differs at one base from a far larger clone, so likely a read error. The chain carries TRBV7-9 and TRBJ1-3; 12 bases agree with TRBD1. CDR1 is SEHNR, CDR2 FQNEAQ, per germline (reference sequence). This CDR3 region has 18 residues. The CDR3 spells CASTLGPGQGASGNTIYF. CDR3 nucleotides: TGTGCCAGCACCTTAGGACCGGGACAGGGGGCGAGTGGAAACACCATATATTTT.